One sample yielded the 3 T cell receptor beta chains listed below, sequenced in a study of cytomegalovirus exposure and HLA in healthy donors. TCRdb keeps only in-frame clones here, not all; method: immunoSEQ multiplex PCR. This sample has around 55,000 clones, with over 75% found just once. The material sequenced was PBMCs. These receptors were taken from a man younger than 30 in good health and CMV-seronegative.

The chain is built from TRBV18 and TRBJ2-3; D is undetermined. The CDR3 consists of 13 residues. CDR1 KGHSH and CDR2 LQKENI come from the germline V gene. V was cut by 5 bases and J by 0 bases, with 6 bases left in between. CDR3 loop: CASSVPSTDTQYF. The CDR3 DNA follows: TGTGCCAGCTCAGTTCCGAGCACAGATACGCAGTATTTT.

CDR3 DNA: TGTGCCAGCAGCTTGGGGACTAGCGGATCCTACGAGCAGTACTTC. Translating it yields CASSLGTSGSYEQYF. The chain couples TRBV11-2 to TRBJ2-7, with 11 bases lining up with TRBD2. CDR1 SGHAT and CDR2 FQNNGV come from the germline V gene. CDR3 length: 15 amino acids. J lost 1 base, V lost 3 bases, and 2 bases had no gene match.

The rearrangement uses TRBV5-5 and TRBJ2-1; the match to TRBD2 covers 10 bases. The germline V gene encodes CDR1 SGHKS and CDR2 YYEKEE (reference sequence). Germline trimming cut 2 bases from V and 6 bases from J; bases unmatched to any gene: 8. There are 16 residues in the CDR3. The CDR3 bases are TGTGCCAGCAGCTTCGTCCTAGCGGGAGAGACCAATGAGCAGTTCTTC. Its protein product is CASSFVLAGETNEQFF. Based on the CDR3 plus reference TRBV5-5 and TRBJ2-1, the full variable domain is DAGVTQSPTHLIKTRGQQVTLRCSPISGHKSVSWYQQVLGQGPQFIFQYYEKEERGRGNFPDRFSARQFPNYSSELNVNALLLGDSALYLCASSFVLAGETNEQFFGPGTRLTVL.